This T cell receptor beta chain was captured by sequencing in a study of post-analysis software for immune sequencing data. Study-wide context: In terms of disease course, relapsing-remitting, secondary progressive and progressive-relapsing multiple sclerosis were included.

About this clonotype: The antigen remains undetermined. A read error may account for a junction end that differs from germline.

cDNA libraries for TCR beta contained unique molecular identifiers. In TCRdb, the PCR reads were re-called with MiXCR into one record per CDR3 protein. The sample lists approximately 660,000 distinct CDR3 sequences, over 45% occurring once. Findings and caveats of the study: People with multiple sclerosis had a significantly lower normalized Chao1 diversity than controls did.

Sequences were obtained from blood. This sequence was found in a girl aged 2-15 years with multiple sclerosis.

The CDR3 loop is CASRRTGANAEAFF. DNA of the CDR3: TGTGCCAGCAGGCGGACAGGTGCGAACGCTGAAGCTTTCTTT. V and J are TRBV6-6 and TRBJ1-1; 7 bases align to TRBD1. The CDR3 is 14 amino acids. Germline V gives CDR1 MNHNY, CDR2 SVGAGI (reference sequence).